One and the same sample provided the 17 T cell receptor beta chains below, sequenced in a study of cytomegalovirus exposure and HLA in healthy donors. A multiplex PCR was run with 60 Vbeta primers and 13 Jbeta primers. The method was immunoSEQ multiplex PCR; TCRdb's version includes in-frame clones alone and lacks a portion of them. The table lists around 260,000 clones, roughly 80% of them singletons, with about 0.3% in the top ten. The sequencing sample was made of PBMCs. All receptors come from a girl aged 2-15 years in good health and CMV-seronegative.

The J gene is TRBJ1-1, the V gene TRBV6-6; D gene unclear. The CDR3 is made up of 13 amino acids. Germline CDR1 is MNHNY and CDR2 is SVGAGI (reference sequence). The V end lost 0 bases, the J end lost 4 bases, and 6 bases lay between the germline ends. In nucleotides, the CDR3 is TGTGCCAGCAGTTACTCAGGAGCCACTGAAGCTTTCTTT. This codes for CASSYSGATEAFF.

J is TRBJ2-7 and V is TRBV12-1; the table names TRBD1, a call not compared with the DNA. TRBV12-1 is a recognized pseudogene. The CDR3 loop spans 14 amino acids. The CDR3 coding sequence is TGTGCCAGCAGCTTGTGGGACAGATTCTACGAGCAGTACTTC. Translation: CASSLWDRFYEQYF.

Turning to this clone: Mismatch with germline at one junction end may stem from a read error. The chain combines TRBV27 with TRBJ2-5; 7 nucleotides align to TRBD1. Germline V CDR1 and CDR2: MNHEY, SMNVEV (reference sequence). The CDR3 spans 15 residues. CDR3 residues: CAGSPRGYYQETQYF. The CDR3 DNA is TGTGCCGGCAGTCCCAGGGGGTACTACCAAGAGACCCAGTACTTC.

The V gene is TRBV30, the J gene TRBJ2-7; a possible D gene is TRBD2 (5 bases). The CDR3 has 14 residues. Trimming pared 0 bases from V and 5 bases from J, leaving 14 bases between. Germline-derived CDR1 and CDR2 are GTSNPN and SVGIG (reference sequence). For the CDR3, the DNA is TGTGCCTGGAGTGTGGCCGGGATTCTTGACGAGCAGTACTTC. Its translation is CAWSVAGILDEQYF.

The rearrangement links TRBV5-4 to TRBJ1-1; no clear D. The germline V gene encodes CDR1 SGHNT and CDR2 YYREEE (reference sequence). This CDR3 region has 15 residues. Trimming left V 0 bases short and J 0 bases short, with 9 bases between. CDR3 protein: CASSLATAMNTEAFF. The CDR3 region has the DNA TGTGCCAGCAGCTTGGCTACAGCAATGAACACTGAAGCTTTCTTT.

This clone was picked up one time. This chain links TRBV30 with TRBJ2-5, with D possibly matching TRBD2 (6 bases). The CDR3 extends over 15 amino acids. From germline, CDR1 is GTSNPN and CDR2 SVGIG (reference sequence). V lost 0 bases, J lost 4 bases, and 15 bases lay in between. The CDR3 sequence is CAWSVQIGGRETQYF. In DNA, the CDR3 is TGTGCCTGGAGTGTACAAATTGGGGGGAGAGAGACCCAGTACTTC.

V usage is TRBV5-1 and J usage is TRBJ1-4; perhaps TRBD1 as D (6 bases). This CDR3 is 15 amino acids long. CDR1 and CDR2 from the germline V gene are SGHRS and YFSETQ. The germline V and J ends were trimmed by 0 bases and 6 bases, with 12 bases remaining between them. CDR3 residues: CASSLASGVHEKLFF. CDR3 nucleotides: TGCGCCAGCAGCTTGGCCTCAGGGGTGCATGAAAAACTGTTTTTT.

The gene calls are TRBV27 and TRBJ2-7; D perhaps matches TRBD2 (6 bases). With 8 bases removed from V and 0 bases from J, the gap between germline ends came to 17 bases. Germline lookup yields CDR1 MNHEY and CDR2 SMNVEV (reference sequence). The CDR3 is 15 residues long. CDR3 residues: CASARRESSSYEQYF. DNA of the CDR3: TGTGCCAGCGCAAGACGGGAGAGCAGCTCCTACGAGCAGTACTTC.

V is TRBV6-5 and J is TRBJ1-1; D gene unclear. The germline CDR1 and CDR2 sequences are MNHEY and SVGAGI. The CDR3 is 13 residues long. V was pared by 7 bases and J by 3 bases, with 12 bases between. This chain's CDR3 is CASNARRDTEAFF. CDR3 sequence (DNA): TGTGCCAGCAACGCTAGACGGGACACTGAAGCTTTCTTT.

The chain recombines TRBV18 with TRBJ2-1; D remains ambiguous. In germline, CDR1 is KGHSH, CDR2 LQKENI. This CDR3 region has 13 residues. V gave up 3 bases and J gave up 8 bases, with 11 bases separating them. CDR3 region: CASSPPSSHEQFF. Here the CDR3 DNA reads TGTGCCAGCTCACCCCCATCAAGCCATGAGCAGTTCTTC. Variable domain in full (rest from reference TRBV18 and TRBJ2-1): NAGVMQNPRHLVRRRGQEARLRCSPMKGHSHVYWYRQLPEEGLKFMVYLQKENIIDESGMPKERFSAEFPKEGPSILRIQQVVRGDSAAYFCASSPPSSHEQFFGPGTRLTVL.

The chain's CDR3 is CASSPRTGNTEAFF. The DNA of the CDR3 is TGTGCCAGCTCACCTCGGACAGGGAACACTGAAGCTTTCTTT. This chain joins TRBV18 and TRBJ1-1; 7 nucleotides align to TRBD1. Germline V gene sequence: CDR1 KGHSH, CDR2 LQKENI. This CDR3 is 14 amino acids long. V lost 3 bases to trimming and J lost 1 base; unmatched junction nucleotides: 2.

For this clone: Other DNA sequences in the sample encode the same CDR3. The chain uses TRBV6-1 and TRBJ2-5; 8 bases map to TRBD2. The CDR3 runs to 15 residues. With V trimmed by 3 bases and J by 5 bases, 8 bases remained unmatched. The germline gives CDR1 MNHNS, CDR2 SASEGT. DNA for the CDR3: TGTGCCAGCAGTGATAAAGCGGGGGAGGTGGAGACCCAGTACTTC. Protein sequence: CASSDKAGEVETQYF.

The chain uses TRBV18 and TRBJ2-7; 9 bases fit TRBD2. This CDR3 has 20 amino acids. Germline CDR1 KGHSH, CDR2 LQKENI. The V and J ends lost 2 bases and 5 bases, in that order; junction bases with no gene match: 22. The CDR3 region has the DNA TGTGCCAGCTCACCATACCGGCAGGGCCCTTCTCTAGCGGGATCTCACGAGCAGTACTTC. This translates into CASSPYRQGPSLAGSHEQYF.

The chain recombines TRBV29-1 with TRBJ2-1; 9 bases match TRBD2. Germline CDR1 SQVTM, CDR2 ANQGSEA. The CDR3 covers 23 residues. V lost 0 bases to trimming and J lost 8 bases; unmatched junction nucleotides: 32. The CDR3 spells CSVEDLHSSGLKQQIAGVDEQFF. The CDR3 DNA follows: TGCAGCGTTGAAGATTTGCACTCGTCTGGGCTAAAACAACAAATAGCGGGAGTCGATGAGCAGTTCTTC.

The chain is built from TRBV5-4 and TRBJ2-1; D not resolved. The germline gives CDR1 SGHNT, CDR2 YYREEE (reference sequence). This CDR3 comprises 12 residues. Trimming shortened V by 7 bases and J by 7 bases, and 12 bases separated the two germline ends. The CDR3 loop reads CASYVARNEQFF. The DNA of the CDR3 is TGTGCCAGCTACGTAGCCCGAAATGAGCAGTTCTTC.

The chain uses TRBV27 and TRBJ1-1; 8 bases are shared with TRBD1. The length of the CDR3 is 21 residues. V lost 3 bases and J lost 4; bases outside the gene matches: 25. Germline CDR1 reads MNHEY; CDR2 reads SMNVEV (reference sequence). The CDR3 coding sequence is TGTGCCAGCAGTTTGCGGGTAGGGGACAGGACAACATCGTTTGTTCCCACTGAAGCTTTCTTT. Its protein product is CASSLRVGDRTTSFVPTEAFF.

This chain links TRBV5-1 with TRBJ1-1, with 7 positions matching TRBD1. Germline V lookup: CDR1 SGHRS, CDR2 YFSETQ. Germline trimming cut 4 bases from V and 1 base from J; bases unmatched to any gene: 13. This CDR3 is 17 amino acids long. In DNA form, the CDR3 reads TGCGCCAGCAGCACTTTCCCCGCCGGGACAGCGAACACTGAAGCTTTCTTT. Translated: CASSTFPAGTANTEAFF.